Each of the 30 T cell receptor beta chains below was sequenced from the same sample in a study of blood T cell repertoires in COVID-19. Clones were read by immunoSEQ multiplex PCR, and TCRdb kept only the in-frame ones, dropping some. The sample holds a few hundred thousand clones; around 90% are singletons and the top ten take around 4.5%. Material: PBMCs or T cells enriched from blood (not recorded which). All receptors come from a woman aged 18-29 years with acute COVID-19.

The CDR3 bases are TGTGCCTGGAGTGTAACGGGAGGGTATAATGAGCAGTTCTTC. This sequence encodes CAWSVTGGYNEQFF. This chain joins TRBV30 and TRBJ2-1; 8 bases fit TRBD2. The germline gives CDR1 GTSNPN, CDR2 SVGIG (reference sequence). This CDR3 region has 14 residues. Losses at the gene ends were 0 bases for V and 7 bases for J; bases not matched to a gene: 5.

The V gene is TRBV6-1, the J gene TRBJ2-7; 12 bases match TRBD2. The length of the CDR3 is 16 residues. Germline V lookup: CDR1 MNHNS, CDR2 SASEGT. V shed 3 bases and J 0 bases; nucleotides not matched to a gene: 3. Here the CDR3 reads CASSEGLAGFSYEQYF. Here the CDR3 DNA reads TGTGCCAGCAGTGAGGGACTAGCGGGTTTCTCCTACGAGCAGTACTTC.

The chain carries TRBV24-1 and TRBJ2-1; 8 positions match TRBD1. The ends lost 3 bases at V and 8 bases at J; junction bases unmatched: 8. CDR1 KGHDR and CDR2 SFDVKD come from the germline V gene. This CDR3 comprises 15 residues. CDR3 in amino acids: CATSDATGGIHEQFF. The CDR3 DNA reads as TGTGCCACCAGTGATGCTACAGGGGGTATCCATGAGCAGTTCTTC.

The chain recombines TRBV10-3 with TRBJ2-7; 15 bases match TRBD2. Germline assignment: CDR1 ENHRY and CDR2 SYGVKD. The CDR3 runs 15 residues. The ends lost 6 bases at V and 6 bases at J; junction bases unmatched: 6. Here the CDR3 reads CAISGGLAGGPEQYF. DNA of the CDR3: TGTGCCATCAGCGGGGGACTAGCGGGAGGCCCCGAGCAGTACTTC.

The chain uses TRBV18 and TRBJ1-4; D is unclear. The CDR3 runs to 14 residues. Germline V gives CDR1 KGHSH, CDR2 LQKENI. Trimming shortened V by 2 bases and J by 3 bases, and 7 bases separated the two germline ends. CDR3 bases: TGTGCCAGCTCACCAGAGCAGGCTAATGAAAAACTGTTTTTT. Translated: CASSPEQANEKLFF.

This chain joins TRBV11-2 and TRBJ2-3; the match to TRBD2 covers 12 bases. CDR3 length equals 16 residues. CDR1 and CDR2 (germline): SGHAT, FQNNGV. V shed 1 base and J 4 bases; nucleotides not matched to a gene: 3. CDR3 DNA: TGTGCCAGCAGCTTAGGACTAGCGGGAGTGGCAGATACGCAGTATTTT. It translates to CASSLGLAGVADTQYF.

The chain links TRBV9 to TRBJ1-3; 7 bases match TRBD1. V was clipped by 3 bases and J by 1 base; unmatched bases: 10. The CDR3 runs 17 residues. Germline CDR1 reads SGDLS; CDR2 reads YYNGEE. CDR3 nucleotides: TGTGCCAGCAGCGGACCCGGGACAGCCTTTTCTGGAAACACCATATATTTT. Protein product: CASSGPGTAFSGNTIYF.

The chain couples TRBV2 to TRBJ1-5, with D perhaps TRBD1 (6 bases). V was pared by 4 bases and J by 2 bases, with 12 bases between. The CDR3 totals 15 residues. Germline V CDR1 and CDR2: SNHLY, FYNNEI. CDR3 nucleotides: TGTGCCAGCAGTGCAGATTGGACAGGCAATCAGCCCCAGCATTTT. Translation: CASSADWTGNQPQHF.

In its sample, this clone was seen once. The CDR3 region has the DNA TGTGCCAGCAGTTCCCCGGCCCAAGCGGGGGAGCAGTACTTC. Amino acid sequence: CASSSPAQAGEQYF. The gene calls are TRBV6-5 and TRBJ2-7; TRBD2 matches at 7 bases. This CDR3 contains 14 residues. The V segment lost 4 bases and the J segment 7 bases; nucleotides outside the gene matches: 10. Germline V gene sequence: CDR1 MNHEY, CDR2 SVGAGI.

J is TRBJ2-5 and V is TRBV24-1, with a possible D match to TRBD1 (6 bases). Germline V gene sequence: CDR1 KGHDR, CDR2 SFDVKD. Trimming removed 4 bases at V and 7 bases at J, with 27 bases between. CDR3 length: 18 residues. CDR3 residues: CATSDPDRNGKARGTQYF. The DNA for the CDR3 is TGTGCCACCAGTGACCCCGACAGGAACGGAAAGGCTAGGGGGACCCAGTACTTC.

The genes are TRBV7-3 and TRBJ2-7, with a possible D match to TRBD1 (6 bases). Trimming pared 5 bases from V and 2 bases from J, leaving 13 bases between. Germline V gene data show CDR1 as SGHTA and CDR2 as FQGTGA. The CDR3 covers 14 residues. CDR3 region: CASSAETGPYEQYF. DNA of the CDR3: TGTGCCAGCAGCGCTGAAACAGGGCCCTACGAGCAGTACTTC.

J is TRBJ1-4 and V is TRBV7-2; D is undetermined. CDR1 is SGHTA, CDR2 FQGNSA, per germline. This CDR3 is 13 amino acids long. Trimming cost V 4 bases and J 11 bases, with 14 bases left between them. CDR3 region: CASSSALRRKLFF. The CDR3 DNA reads as TGTGCCAGCAGCTCTGCCCTCAGGAGGAAACTGTTTTTT.

CDR3 nucleotide sequence: TGTGCCAGCAGTTTGTTGACAGGGGGCGGGGAGACCCAGTACTTC. This encodes CASSLLTGGGETQYF. This sequence joins TRBV27 and TRBJ2-5; 10 nucleotides align to TRBD1. The V segment lost 3 bases and the J segment 5 bases; nucleotides outside the gene matches: 6. CDR1 is MNHEY, CDR2 SMNVEV, per germline (reference sequence). The CDR3 runs 15 residues.

The chain recombines TRBV18 with TRBJ1-4, with D tentatively TRBD1 (5 bases). This CDR3 comprises 16 residues. CDR1 and CDR2 (germline): KGHSH, LQKENI. Trimming stripped 1 base from V and 5 bases from J, with 14 bases between. DNA of the CDR3: TGTGCCAGCTCACCACTAGCCGGGACTGGGAATGAAAAACTGTTTTTT. Translation gives CASSPLAGTGNEKLFF.

The chain joins TRBV5-6 to TRBJ1-6; weak D call: TRBD1 (5 bases). This CDR3 has 16 residues. Trimming took off 4 bases at V and 10 bases at J, with 21 bases between the two ends. CDR1 is SGHDT, CDR2 YYEEEE, per germline. In DNA, the CDR3 is TGTGCCAGCAGCCTATTCCGGGGGGAGGCCAGATCACCCCTCCACTTT. It yields the protein CASSLFRGEARSPLHF.

This clone was seen a handful of times. This sequence joins TRBV19 and TRBJ1-6; no clear D gene. Trimming took off 7 bases at V and 8 bases at J, with 15 bases between the two ends. Germline CDR1 and CDR2: LNHDA and SQIVND (reference sequence). The CDR3 is 14 residues long. The CDR3 DNA reads TGTGCCAGTAACACCGGGCAGCGGCATTCACCCCTCCACTTT. This sequence encodes CASNTGQRHSPLHF.

The chain joins TRBV10-1 to TRBJ1-2, with 10 bases identical to TRBD1. CDR1 is WNHNN and CDR2 is SYGVQD in the germline V gene (reference sequence). J was trimmed by 7 bases and V by 5 bases; bases with no gene match: 4. The CDR3 loop spans 13 amino acids. The CDR3 DNA reads as TGCGCCAGCAGTAGCGGGACAGGGGCTGGCTACACCTTC. Translated: CASSSGTGAGYTF.

This clone appeared a single time. The V gene is TRBV5-1, the J gene TRBJ1-5; D perhaps matches TRBD1 (5 bases). The germline V gene encodes CDR1 SGHRS and CDR2 YFSETQ. This CDR3 region has 14 residues. V lost 1 base and J 6 bases, leaving 11 bases between the germline ends. The CDR3 DNA is TGCGCCAGCAGCTTGACAGGAGGGTTTCAGCCCCAGCATTTT. Encoded protein: CASSLTGGFQPQHF.

V gene TRBV28 combines with J gene TRBJ2-2; possibly TRBD1 for D (6 bases). Germline CDR1 is MDHEN and CDR2 is SYDVKM. CDR3 length: 14 amino acids. Trimming shortened V by 9 bases and J by 7 bases, and 18 bases separated the two germline ends. In DNA, the CDR3 is TGTGCCAGTTATAAGGGACACCTCTTCGGGGAGCTGTTTTTT. Amino acid sequence: CASYKGHLFGELFF.

The V call is TRBV30, the J call TRBJ2-2; TRBD2 agrees at 10 bases. Trimming cost V 5 bases and J 2 bases; bases outside gene matches: 17. This CDR3 is 19 amino acids long. CDR1 GTSNPN and CDR2 SVGIG come from the germline V gene (reference sequence). CDR3 region: CAWDLAGEWLGPNTGELFF. The CDR3 region has the DNA TGTGCCTGGGACCTAGCGGGAGAGTGGCTAGGACCCAACACCGGGGAGCTGTTTTTT. Combining the CDR3 with reference TRBV30 and TRBJ2-2 gives the whole variable domain SQTIHQWPATLVQPVGSPLSLECTVEGTSNPNLYWYRQAAGRGLQLLFYSVGIGQISSEVPQNLSASRPQDRQFILSSKKLLLSDSGFYLCAWDLAGEWLGPNTGELFFGEGSRLTVL.

The chain joins TRBV7-9 to TRBJ1-2; D remains unclear. The CDR3 contains 15 residues. Germline lookup yields CDR1 SEHNR and CDR2 FQNEAQ (reference sequence). Trimming removed 6 bases from V and 5 bases from J, with 19 bases in between. The CDR3 protein is CASSYPDTSWYGYTF. The CDR3 DNA reads TGTGCCAGCAGTTACCCTGACACCTCTTGGTATGGCTACACCTTC.

The chain carries TRBV11-2 and TRBJ1-2, with D perhaps TRBD1 (6 bases). Germline V gene sequence: CDR1 SGHAT, CDR2 FQNNGV. V was trimmed by 6 bases and J by 3 bases, leaving 11 bases between them. The CDR3 has 13 residues. The CDR3, as DNA: TGTGCCAGCAGTATACAGGGTGACTATGGCTACACCTTC. Amino acids: CASSIQGDYGYTF. The whole variable domain, remainder taken from reference TRBV11-2 and TRBJ1-2, is EAGVAQSPRYKIIEKRQSVAFWCNPISGHATLYWYQQILGQGPKLLIQFQNNGVVDDSQLPKDRFSAERLKGVDSTLKIQPAKLEDSAVYLCASSIQGDYGYTFGSGTRLTVV.

V gene TRBV5-1 combines with J gene TRBJ2-1; 7 bases map to TRBD1. CDR1 and CDR2 from the germline V gene are SGHRS and YFSETQ. The CDR3 covers 14 residues. With 7 bases clipped from V and 13 bases from J, the junction kept 17 bases outside the gene matches. This chain's CDR3 is CASSQSTGVRGQFF. In DNA form, the CDR3 reads TGCGCCAGCTCTCAATCAACAGGGGTGCGAGGCCAGTTCTTC. Full variable domain (remainder filled in from reference TRBV5-1 and TRBJ2-1): KAGVTQTPRYLIKTRGQQVTLSCSPISGHRSVSWYQQTPGQGLQFLFEYFSETQRNKGNFPGRFSGRQFSNSRSEMNVSTLELGDSALYLCASSQSTGVRGQFFGPGTRLTVL.

The chain links TRBV9 to TRBJ1-3, with 12 bases aligning to TRBD1. Germline V gene lookup returns CDR1 SGDLS and CDR2 YYNGEE. J was trimmed by 8 bases and V by 2 bases; bases with no gene match: 2. This CDR3 is 14 amino acids long. The DNA of the CDR3 is TGTGCCAGCAGCGTGGGACAGGGGGCGGACACCATATATTTT. Protein product: CASSVGQGADTIYF.

V is TRBV27 and J is TRBJ1-2, with D perhaps matching TRBD1 (5 bases). Per germline, CDR1 MNHEY and CDR2 SMNVEV (reference sequence). Trimming left V 0 bases short and J 3 bases short, with 5 bases between. This CDR3 contains 13 residues. This chain's CDR3 is CASSLSQDYGYTF. Written as DNA, the CDR3 is TGTGCCAGCAGTTTATCACAGGACTATGGCTACACCTTC.

The gene calls are TRBV6-2 or TRBV6-3 and TRBJ2-3, with D possibly being TRBD2 (6 bases). From germline, CDR1 is MNHEY and CDR2 SVGEGT. Trimming took off 2 bases at V and 2 bases at J, with 8 bases between the two ends. This CDR3 has 14 residues. The CDR3 nucleotides read TGTGCCAGCAGTTACCGGGAGTTCACAGATACGCAGTATTTT. The encoded protein is CASSYREFTDTQYF.

The CDR3 DNA sequence: TGTGCCAGCAGTGACGTCCCGGGGGTGACAGATACGCAGTATTTT. It is translated as CASSDVPGVTDTQYF. The chain combines TRBV6-4 with TRBJ2-3; D might be TRBD2 (6 bases). Germline V gives CDR1 MRHNA, CDR2 SNTAGT. The ends were cut back, 2 bases at V and 3 bases at J, with 12 bases in the middle. The CDR3 is made up of 15 amino acids.

The chain joins TRBV7-3 to TRBJ1-6; D might be TRBD1 (6 bases). Germline V gene sequence: CDR1 SGHTA, CDR2 FQGTGA. The V end lost 4 bases, the J end lost 0 bases, and 10 bases lay between the germline ends. The CDR3 runs to 16 residues. CDR3 protein: CASSSIQGSYNSPLHF. The DNA for the CDR3 is TGTGCCAGCAGCTCCATACAGGGCTCCTATAATTCACCCCTCCACTTT.

J is TRBJ2-3 and V is TRBV7-6; the match to TRBD2 covers 10 bases. In germline, CDR1 is SGHVS, CDR2 FNYEAQ. The CDR3 has 16 residues. V shed 5 bases, J shed 3 bases, and the junction held 8 bases outside the gene matches. DNA for the CDR3: TGTGCCAGCAGCCTGGGACTAGCGACTAATACAGATACGCAGTATTTT. Its protein product is CASSLGLATNTDTQYF.

The chain is built from TRBV9 and TRBJ1-4; 9 nucleotides line up with TRBD1. The CDR3 runs 14 residues. Germline values: CDR1 SGDLS, CDR2 YYNGEE. The V gene end was trimmed by 3 bases and the J gene end by 7 bases; junction bases not matched to a gene: 4. The CDR3 reads CASSAGQGREKLFF. CDR3 DNA: TGTGCCAGCAGCGCCGGACAGGGGCGTGAAAAACTGTTTTTT.